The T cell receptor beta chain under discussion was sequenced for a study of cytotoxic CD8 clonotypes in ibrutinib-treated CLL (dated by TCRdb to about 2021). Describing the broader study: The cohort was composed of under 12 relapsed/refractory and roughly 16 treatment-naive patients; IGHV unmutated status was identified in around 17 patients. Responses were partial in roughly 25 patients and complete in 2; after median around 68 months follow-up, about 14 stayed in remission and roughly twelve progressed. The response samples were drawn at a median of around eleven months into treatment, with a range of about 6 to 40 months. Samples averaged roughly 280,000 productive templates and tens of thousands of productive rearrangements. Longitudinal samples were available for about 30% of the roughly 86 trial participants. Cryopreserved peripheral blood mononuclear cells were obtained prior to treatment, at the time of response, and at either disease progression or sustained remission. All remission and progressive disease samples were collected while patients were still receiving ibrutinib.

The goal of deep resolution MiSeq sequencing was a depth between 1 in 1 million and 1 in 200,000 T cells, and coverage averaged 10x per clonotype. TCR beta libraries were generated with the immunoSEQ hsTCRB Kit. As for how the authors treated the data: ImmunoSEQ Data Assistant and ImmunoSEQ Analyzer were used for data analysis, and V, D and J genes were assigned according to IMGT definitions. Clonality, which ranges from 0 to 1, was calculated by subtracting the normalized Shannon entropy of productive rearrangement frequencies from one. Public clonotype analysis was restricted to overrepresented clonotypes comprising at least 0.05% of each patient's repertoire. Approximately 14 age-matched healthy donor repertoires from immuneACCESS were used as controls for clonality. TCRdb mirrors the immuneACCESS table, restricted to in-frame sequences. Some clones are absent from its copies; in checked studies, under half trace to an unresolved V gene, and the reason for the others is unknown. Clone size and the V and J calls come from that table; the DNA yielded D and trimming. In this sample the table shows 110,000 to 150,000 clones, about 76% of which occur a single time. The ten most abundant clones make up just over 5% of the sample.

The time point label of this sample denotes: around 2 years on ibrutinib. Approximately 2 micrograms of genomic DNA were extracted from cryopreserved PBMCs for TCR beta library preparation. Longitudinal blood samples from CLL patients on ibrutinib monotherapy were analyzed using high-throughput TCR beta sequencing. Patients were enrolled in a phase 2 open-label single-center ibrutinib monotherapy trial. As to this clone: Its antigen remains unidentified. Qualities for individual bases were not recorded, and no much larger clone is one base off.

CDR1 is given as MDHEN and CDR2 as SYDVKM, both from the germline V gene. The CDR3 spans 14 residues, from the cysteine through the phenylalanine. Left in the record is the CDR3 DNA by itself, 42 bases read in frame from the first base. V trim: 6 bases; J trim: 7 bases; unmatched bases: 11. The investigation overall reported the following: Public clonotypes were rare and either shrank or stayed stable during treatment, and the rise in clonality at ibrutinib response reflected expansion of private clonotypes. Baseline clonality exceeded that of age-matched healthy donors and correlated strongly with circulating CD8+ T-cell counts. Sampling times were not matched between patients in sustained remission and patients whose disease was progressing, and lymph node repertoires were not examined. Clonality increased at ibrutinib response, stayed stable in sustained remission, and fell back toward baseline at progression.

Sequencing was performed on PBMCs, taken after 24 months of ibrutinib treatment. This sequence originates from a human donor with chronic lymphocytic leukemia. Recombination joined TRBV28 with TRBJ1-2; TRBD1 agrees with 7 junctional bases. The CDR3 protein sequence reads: CASRPQGRDRGYTF. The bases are TGTGCCAGCAGACCACAGGGGAGGGATCGTGGCTACACCTTC.